These 3 T cell receptor beta chains were all obtained from the same sample, sequenced in a study of T-cell reconstitution after alpha-beta-depleted transplantation in children. For TCRbeta, the library was prepared with unique molecular identifiers. TCRdb used MiXCR to reprocess the PCR reads, holding one entry per CDR3 protein. The data show fewer than 550,000 distinct CDR3 sequences, roughly 11% seen once. The sample consisted of PBMCs from the stem cell graft donor, taken from the stem cell graft. These receptors all stem from a human donor who donated a stem cell graft to a child with acute myeloid leukemia.

The chain has TRBV21-1 and TRBJ2-3; the table's D gene call, TRBD1, was not cross checked with the DNA. TRBV21-1 is a pseudogene locus. The CDR3 covers 16 residues. The CDR3 loop is CASSKEGAVDTDTQYF. CDR3 nucleotides: TGTGCCAGCAGCAAAGAGGGGGCGGTGGACACAGATACGCAGTATTTT.

The chain combines TRBV5-1 with TRBJ2-4; 9 bases agree with TRBD1. The CDR3 is 14 residues long. In germline, CDR1 is SGHRS, CDR2 YFSETQ. The ends lost 4 bases at V and 1 base at J; junction bases unmatched: 0. The DNA for the CDR3 is TGCGCCAGCAGCGGACAGGGGGCCAAAAACATTCAGTACTTC. As protein: CASSGQGAKNIQYF. The full variable domain, in which reference TRBV5-1 and TRBJ2-4 provide the parts outside the CDR3, is KAGVTQTPRYLIKTRGQQVTLSCSPISGHRSVSWYQQTPGQGLQFLFEYFSETQRNKGNFPGRFSGRQFSNSRSEMNVSTLELGDSALYLCASSGQGAKNIQYFGAGTRLSVL.

The chain employs TRBV5-1 and TRBJ2-5, with 11 bases identical to TRBD2. The CDR3 covers 16 residues. Trimming at V came to 4 bases and at J to 3 bases, leaving 8 bases not matched to a gene. Germline V gives CDR1 SGHRS, CDR2 YFSETQ. The CDR3 region is CASSRAGTSGKETQYF. The DNA for the CDR3 is TGCGCCAGCAGCCGGGCCGGGACTAGCGGTAAAGAGACCCAGTACTTC.